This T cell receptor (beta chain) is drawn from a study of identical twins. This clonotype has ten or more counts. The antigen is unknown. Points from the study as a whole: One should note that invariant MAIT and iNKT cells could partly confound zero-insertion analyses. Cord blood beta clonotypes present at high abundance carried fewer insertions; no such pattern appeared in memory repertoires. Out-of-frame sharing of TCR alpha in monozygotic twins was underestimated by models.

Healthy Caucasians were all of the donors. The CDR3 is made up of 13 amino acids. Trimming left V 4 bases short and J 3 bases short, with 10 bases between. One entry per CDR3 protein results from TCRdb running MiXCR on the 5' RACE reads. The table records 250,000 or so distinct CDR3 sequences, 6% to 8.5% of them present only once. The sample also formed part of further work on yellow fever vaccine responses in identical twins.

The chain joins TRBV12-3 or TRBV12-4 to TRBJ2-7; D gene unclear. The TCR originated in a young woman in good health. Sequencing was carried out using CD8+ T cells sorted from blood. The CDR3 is CASSSGTIYEQYF. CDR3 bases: TGTGCCAGCAGTTCGGGCACCATCTACGAGCAGTACTTC.